Listed below are T cell receptor beta chains from one sample, sequenced in a study of cytomegalovirus exposure and HLA in healthy donors. Using immunoSEQ multiplex PCR, the repertoire was profiled, and TCRdb retains in-frame clones only, with some absent. The sample records some 42,000 clones, 45% to 65% being singletons. Sequencing used PBMCs. The receptors originated from a human donor in good health. The CDR3 runs from the conserved cysteine through the conserved F or W. The D gene is left open where the match is weak. Some rows have no size entry. The others give once, few or many, or a class for an expanded clone.

V gene	clone size	D gene	J gene	CDR3 protein	CDR3 DNA
TRBV29-1	-	TRBD2	TRBJ2-1	CSCRAGGLGHEQFF	TGCAGCTGTAGGGCGGGGGGGCTTGGGCATGAGCAGTTCTTC
TRBV18	-	-	TRBJ1-1	CASSPTGMNTEAFF	TGTGCCAGCTCACCCACAGGTATGAACACTGAAGCTTTCTTT
TRBV6-5	-	TRBD1	TRBJ2-3	CASSLDRGTDTQYF	TGTGCCAGCAGTCTTGACAGGGGTACAGATACGCAGTATTTT
TRBV7-3	-	TRBD1	TRBJ1-1	CASSSPGGRQNTEAFF	TGTGCCAGCAGCTCCCCAGGGGGACGGCAGAACACTGAAGCTTTCTTT
TRBV10-3	many	TRBD1	TRBJ1-3	CAISSGGWEGNTIYF	TGTGCCATCAGTTCAGGGGGATGGGAAGGAAACACCATATATTTT
TRBV30	-	TRBD1	TRBJ1-6	CAWRRIAGGGSGSPLHF	TGTGCCTGGAGGAGAATCGCAGGGGGCGGGTCGGGCTCACCCCTCCACTTT
TRBV5-6	few	TRBD1	TRBJ1-2	CASSPTGQGNYGYTF	TGTGCCAGCAGCCCCACGGGACAGGGCAACTATGGCTACACCTTC
TRBV6-6	-	-	TRBJ1-2	CASSYSTLQGYGYTF	TGTGCCAGCAGTTACTCCACCCTGCAGGGCTATGGCTACACCTTC
TRBV19	once	-	TRBJ1-5	CASSPLDSSGNQPQHF	TGTGCCAGTAGTCCTCTGGACAGTAGTGGCAATCAGCCCCAGCATTTT
TRBV4-3	-	-	TRBJ2-7	CASSHPAGAGRSYEQYF	TGCGCCAGCAGCCACCCGGCTGGCGCGGGCAGGTCCTACGAGCAGTACTTC
TRBV7-2	-	-	TRBJ1-4	CASSAVKTLTGSNEKLFF	TGTGCCAGCAGCGCTGTAAAGACCCTAACAGGGTCTAATGAAAAACTGTTTTTT
TRBV5-1	-	-	TRBJ2-7	CASSLAAATGNYEQYF	TGCGCCAGCAGCTTGGCGGCAGCAACAGGGAACTACGAGCAGTACTTC
TRBV23-1	once	TRBD2	TRBJ2-3	CASRWEGSGVRLAGVPDTQYF	TGCGCCAGCAGATGGGAGGGCAGCGGGGTGAGACTAGCGGGAGTTCCAGATACGCAGTATTTT